This T cell receptor beta chain was observed in a study of shared clonotypes between healthy human individuals. Repertoires were generated with immunoSEQ multiplex PCR, while TCRdb's copy carries only in-frame clones and drops some. The table shows 1 million to 1.2 million clones, with around three quarters occurring only once. To note about this clone: The antigen is not known.

Study-wide points: Large depth notwithstanding, sorted-subset sequencing proved incomplete by rarefaction. Clonotypes shared by all four donors outscored non-shared clonotypes in generation probability.

From CD4+ cells came CD45RA+ naive and CD45RA-negative memory subsets. V dropped 2 bases and J dropped 3 bases, with 15 bases sitting between them. The CDR3 loop spans 15 amino acids. Germline V lookup: CDR1 SGHRS, CDR2 YFSETQ. This chain connects TRBV5-1 to TRBJ2-7, with D possibly called TRBD1 or TRBD2 (6 bases each). The TCR comes from a man aged 18 to 30 in good health. Some clones in this sample may be carry-over from other donors' samples. Sequences were obtained from memory CD4+ T cells from PBMCs. Subset: CD45RA-negative fraction. CDR3 protein: CASSLGGRSDYEQYF. DNA of the CDR3: TGCGCCAGCAGCTTAGGGGGGCGATCAGACTACGAGCAGTACTTC.